These T cell receptor beta chains were read from a single sample in a study of control samples from healthy donors and cancer patients. The method was immunoSEQ multiplex PCR; TCRdb's version includes in-frame clones alone and lacks a portion of them. The sample carries about 120,000 clones, 85% to 90% recorded once. The sample was PBMCs. Receptors originate from a woman aged 45-65 years with colorectal cancer. Each CDR3 is given with its conserved first and last residue. Each record gives: clone size, J gene, D gene, V gene, CDR3 protein, CDR3 DNA. D genes are given only for firm matches. A clone size is listed for some rows: how often the clone was seen (once, few, many), or a class if it is expanded.

clone size: few
J gene: TRBJ2-7
D gene: .
V gene: TRBV7-9
CDR3 protein: CASSLTGTSAKSFYEQYF
CDR3 DNA: TGTGCCAGCAGCTTGACCGGGACATCCGCAAAGTCGTTCTACGAGCAGTACTTC

clone size: .
J gene: TRBJ2-7
D gene: .
V gene: TRBV4-1
CDR3 protein: CASSHTGTSSYEQYF
CDR3 DNA: TGCGCCAGCAGCCATACTGGGACTTCCAGTTACGAGCAGTACTTC

clone size: once
J gene: TRBJ1-2
D gene: TRBD1
V gene: TRBV5-5
CDR3 protein: CASSRGQGDGYGYTF
CDR3 DNA: TGTGCCAGCAGCAGGGGACAGGGGGACGGCTATGGCTACACCTTC

clone size: .
J gene: TRBJ1-1
D gene: .
V gene: TRBV10-3
CDR3 protein: CATSEGGGKYTEAFF
CDR3 DNA: TGTGCCACGAGTGAAGGGGGGGGAAAATACACTGAAGCTTTCTTT

clone size: once
J gene: TRBJ1-4
D gene: .
V gene: TRBV27
CDR3 protein: CASSLYGGFATNEKLFF
CDR3 DNA: TGTGCCAGCAGTTTATACGGGGGCTTTGCAACTAATGAAAAACTGTTTTTT

clone size: .
J gene: TRBJ1-1
D gene: TRBD1
V gene: TRBV6-1
CDR3 protein: CASSEGQGAFTEAFF
CDR3 DNA: TGTGCCAGCAGTGAAGGACAGGGGGCTTTCACTGAAGCTTTCTTT

clone size: .
J gene: TRBJ2-7
D gene: .
V gene: TRBV5-1
CDR3 protein: CASSLDDRNNAYEQYF
CDR3 DNA: TGCGCCAGCAGCTTGGACGACAGGAACAATGCCTACGAGCAGTACTTC

clone size: .
J gene: TRBJ1-1
D gene: .
V gene: TRBV5-4
CDR3 protein: CASRDQNTEAFF
CDR3 DNA: TGTGCCAGCAGGGACCAGAACACTGAAGCTTTCTTT

clone size: once
J gene: TRBJ2-3
D gene: .
V gene: TRBV19
CDR3 protein: CASSRYVTTSTDTQYF
CDR3 DNA: TGTGCCAGTAGCCGATACGTGACTACCAGCACAGATACGCAGTATTTT

clone size: .
J gene: TRBJ2-2
D gene: TRBD2
V gene: TRBV7-6
CDR3 protein: CASRHELAGTGELFF
CDR3 DNA: TGTGCCAGCCGCCATGAACTAGCGGGAACCGGGGAGCTGTTTTTT

clone size: .
J gene: TRBJ1-6
D gene: .
V gene: TRBV5-1
CDR3 protein: CASSLEGVSYNSPLHF
CDR3 DNA: TGCGCCAGCAGCTTGGAGGGAGTATCCTATAATTCACCCCTCCACTTT

clone size: .
J gene: TRBJ1-4
D gene: .
V gene: TRBV7-2
CDR3 protein: CASSLVGGFATNEKLFF
CDR3 DNA: TGTGCCAGCAGCTTAGTGGGGGGATTTGCAACTAATGAAAAACTGTTTTTT

clone size: .
J gene: TRBJ2-7
D gene: .
V gene: TRBV30
CDR3 protein: CAWSVAWEQYF
CDR3 DNA: TGTGCCTGGAGTGTAGCCTGGGAGCAGTACTTC

clone size: .
J gene: TRBJ2-5
D gene: TRBD2
V gene: TRBV27
CDR3 protein: CASRKAGAEETQYF
CDR3 DNA: TGTGCCAGCAGAAAAGCGGGAGCAGAAGAGACCCAGTACTTC

clone size: once
J gene: TRBJ2-2
D gene: TRBD2
V gene: TRBV10-3
CDR3 protein: CAISEPWGSGSVTGELFF
CDR3 DNA: TGTGCCATCAGTGAGCCCTGGGGTAGCGGGAGTGTCACCGGGGAGCTGTTTTTT

clone size: .
J gene: TRBJ2-5
D gene: .
V gene: TRBV7-8
CDR3 protein: CASSLSGLGGQETQYF
CDR3 DNA: TGTGCCAGCAGCTTAAGCGGTCTGGGAGGCCAAGAGACCCAGTACTTC

clone size: .
J gene: TRBJ2-7
D gene: .
V gene: TRBV6-1
CDR3 protein: CASSEPGQLSEQYF
CDR3 DNA: TGTGCCAGCAGTGAACCGGGTCAATTATCCGAGCAGTACTTC

clone size: .
J gene: TRBJ1-2
D gene: TRBD1
V gene: TRBV9
CDR3 protein: CASSVGTGRNTNYGYTF
CDR3 DNA: TGTGCCAGCAGCGTAGGGACAGGGCGAAACACTAACTATGGCTACACCTTC

clone size: .
J gene: TRBJ2-5
D gene: .
V gene: TRBV24-1
CDR3 protein: CATSDLQETQYF
CDR3 DNA: TGTGCCACCAGTGATCTCCAAGAGACCCAGTACTTC

clone size: once
J gene: TRBJ2-4
D gene: TRBD2
V gene: TRBV19
CDR3 protein: CASSPGLAGGIKNIQYF
CDR3 DNA: TGTGCCAGTAGCCCGGGACTAGCGGGCGGAATCAAAAACATTCAGTACTTC

clone size: .
J gene: TRBJ2-7
D gene: .
V gene: TRBV6-1
CDR3 protein: CASSEIDTSYEQYF
CDR3 DNA: TGTGCCAGCAGTGAAATCGATACCTCCTACGAGCAGTACTTC

clone size: once
J gene: TRBJ2-7
D gene: TRBD2
V gene: TRBV27
CDR3 protein: CASSLKGGEQYF
CDR3 DNA: TGTGCCAGCAGTTTAAAGGGAGGGGAGCAGTACTTC

clone size: .
J gene: TRBJ2-2
D gene: .
V gene: TRBV9
CDR3 protein: CASSVVGSGNPNTGELFF
CDR3 DNA: TGTGCCAGCAGCGTAGTAGGTAGCGGAAACCCGAACACCGGGGAGCTGTTTTTT

clone size: .
J gene: TRBJ2-5
D gene: .
V gene: TRBV7-3
CDR3 protein: CASSITGGAETQYF
CDR3 DNA: TGTGCCAGCAGCATAACAGGGGGGGCAGAGACCCAGTACTTC

clone size: .
J gene: TRBJ2-3
D gene: .
V gene: TRBV11-2
CDR3 protein: CASSLGRRTDTQYF
CDR3 DNA: TGTGCCAGCAGCTTAGGTAGGAGGACAGATACGCAGTATTTT

clone size: .
J gene: TRBJ2-2
D gene: .
V gene: TRBV4-1
CDR3 protein: CASSQGASGLTGELFF
CDR3 DNA: TGCGCCAGCAGCCAAGGGGCCTCTGGTCTTACCGGGGAGCTGTTTTTT

clone size: .
J gene: TRBJ1-5
D gene: TRBD1
V gene: TRBV19
CDR3 protein: CASRSLQGGNQPQHF
CDR3 DNA: TGTGCCAGTAGGTCGTTACAGGGGGGAAATCAGCCCCAGCATTTT

clone size: few
J gene: TRBJ2-2
D gene: TRBD2
V gene: TRBV10-3
CDR3 protein: CASTGLATNTGELFF
CDR3 DNA: TGTGCCAGCACGGGACTAGCGACCAACACCGGGGAGCTGTTTTTT

clone size: .
J gene: TRBJ2-5
D gene: .
V gene: TRBV30
CDR3 protein: CAWSLQGVQETQYF
CDR3 DNA: TGTGCCTGGAGTCTACAGGGAGTGCAAGAGACCCAGTACTTC

clone size: once
J gene: TRBJ2-7
D gene: .
V gene: TRBV7-2
CDR3 protein: CASSLEMGQMYEQYF
CDR3 DNA: TGTGCCAGCAGCTTAGAGATGGGACAAATGTACGAGCAGTACTTC

clone size: .
J gene: TRBJ2-1
D gene: TRBD2
V gene: TRBV5-1
CDR3 protein: CASSQTSGGDNEQFF
CDR3 DNA: TGCGCCAGCAGCCAGACTAGCGGCGGCGACAATGAGCAGTTCTTC

clone size: .
J gene: TRBJ2-5
D gene: .
V gene: TRBV9
CDR3 protein: CASSVQSGSPETQYF
CDR3 DNA: TGTGCCAGCAGCGTGCAGTCGGGCTCCCCAGAGACCCAGTACTTC

clone size: .
J gene: TRBJ2-2
D gene: TRBD2
V gene: TRBV20-1
CDR3 protein: CSASAGGPNTGELFF
CDR3 DNA: TGCAGTGCTAGTGCGGGGGGGCCAAACACCGGGGAGCTGTTTTTT

clone size: .
J gene: TRBJ2-2
D gene: TRBD2
V gene: TRBV6-2/TRBV6-3
CDR3 protein: CASSSSVLAGGPVGTGELFF
CDR3 DNA: TGTGCCAGCAGCTCCTCAGTTCTAGCGGGAGGGCCGGTAGGGACCGGGGAGCTGTTTTTT

clone size: .
J gene: TRBJ1-2
D gene: .
V gene: TRBV30
CDR3 protein: CAWSIGQLKRYTF
CDR3 DNA: TGTGCCTGGAGTATCGGCCAGCTAAAAAGGTACACCTTC

clone size: .
J gene: TRBJ1-2
D gene: .
V gene: TRBV28
CDR3 protein: CASSLGGLAYGYTF
CDR3 DNA: TGTGCCAGCAGTTTAGGGGGGCTGGCCTATGGCTACACCTTC

clone size: .
J gene: TRBJ2-3
D gene: .
V gene: TRBV6-5
CDR3 protein: CASSYSLRSDTQYF
CDR3 DNA: TGTGCCAGCAGTTACTCTCTCCGGTCAGATACGCAGTATTTT

clone size: .
J gene: TRBJ2-5
D gene: TRBD2
V gene: TRBV6-6
CDR3 protein: CASSRSGDILPETQYF
CDR3 DNA: TGTGCCAGCAGCCGTAGCGGGGATATTTTGCCAGAGACCCAGTACTTC

clone size: .
J gene: TRBJ1-2
D gene: TRBD1
V gene: TRBV7-8
CDR3 protein: CASSFSTGENTF
CDR3 DNA: TGTGCCAGCAGCTTCTCGACAGGGGAAAACACCTTC

clone size: .
J gene: TRBJ1-2
D gene: .
V gene: TRBV7-8
CDR3 protein: CASSPLSLDYGYTF
CDR3 DNA: TGTGCCAGCAGTCCCCTAAGTCTAGACTATGGCTACACCTTC

clone size: few
J gene: TRBJ2-7
D gene: .
V gene: TRBV5-1
CDR3 protein: CASSFAGNDEQYF
CDR3 DNA: TGCGCCAGCAGCTTCGCGGGTAACGACGAGCAGTACTTC

clone size: .
J gene: TRBJ1-2
D gene: TRBD1
V gene: TRBV7-8
CDR3 protein: CASSLGTGGATF
CDR3 DNA: TGTGCCAGCAGCTTAGGGACAGGGGGAGCTACCTTC

clone size: .
J gene: TRBJ2-5
D gene: .
V gene: TRBV11-2
CDR3 protein: CASSFLREKETQYF
CDR3 DNA: TGTGCCAGCAGCTTTTTACGGGAGAAAGAGACCCAGTACTTC

clone size: .
J gene: TRBJ2-3
D gene: TRBD2
V gene: TRBV6-2/TRBV6-3
CDR3 protein: CASSTGTRTDTQYF
CDR3 DNA: TGTGCCAGCAGCACCGGGACTAGGACGGATACGCAGTATTTT

clone size: .
J gene: TRBJ1-5
D gene: TRBD1
V gene: TRBV19
CDR3 protein: CASSNDDRVSPQHF
CDR3 DNA: TGTGCCAGTAGTAACGACGACAGGGTAAGCCCCCAGCATTTT

clone size: once
J gene: TRBJ1-5
D gene: .
V gene: TRBV6-5
CDR3 protein: CASRLTGRSNQPQHF
CDR3 DNA: TGTGCCAGCAGGCTTACAGGGAGGAGCAATCAGCCCCAGCATTTT

clone size: .
J gene: TRBJ2-7
D gene: TRBD2
V gene: TRBV11-2
CDR3 protein: CASSPPSGSYEQYF
CDR3 DNA: TGTGCCAGCAGCCCTCCTAGCGGCTCCTACGAGCAGTACTTC

clone size: once
J gene: TRBJ1-2
D gene: TRBD1
V gene: TRBV5-4
CDR3 protein: CASSSGDREKLGYTF
CDR3 DNA: TGTGCCAGCAGCTCGGGGGACAGGGAGAAGCTTGGCTACACCTTC

clone size: .
J gene: TRBJ1-1
D gene: TRBD1
V gene: TRBV7-8
CDR3 protein: CASSLFGRRDRATEAFF
CDR3 DNA: TGTGCCAGCAGCTTATTTGGACGCCGGGACAGGGCCACTGAAGCTTTCTTT

clone size: .
J gene: TRBJ2-7
D gene: .
V gene: TRBV2
CDR3 protein: CASSSPRDPTYEQYF
CDR3 DNA: TGTGCCAGCAGTTCCCCTCGGGACCCAACCTACGAGCAGTACTTC

clone size: .
J gene: TRBJ2-3
D gene: TRBD2
V gene: TRBV6-1
CDR3 protein: CASSEPRLADPTDTQYF
CDR3 DNA: TGTGCCAGCAGTGAACCGCGACTAGCGGACCCCACAGATACGCAGTATTTT

clone size: .
J gene: TRBJ2-5
D gene: .
V gene: TRBV2
CDR3 protein: CASSELLMETQYF
CDR3 DNA: TGTGCCAGCAGTGAACTCCTTATGGAGACCCAGTACTTC

clone size: .
J gene: TRBJ2-7
D gene: .
V gene: TRBV7-9
CDR3 protein: CASSLVVQYEQYF
CDR3 DNA: TGTGCCAGCAGCTTAGTGGTCCAATACGAGCAGTACTTC

clone size: once
J gene: TRBJ2-1
D gene: TRBD1
V gene: TRBV19
CDR3 protein: CASSLGTGASYNEQFF
CDR3 DNA: TGTGCCAGTAGTCTCGGGACAGGGGCCTCCTACAATGAGCAGTTCTTC